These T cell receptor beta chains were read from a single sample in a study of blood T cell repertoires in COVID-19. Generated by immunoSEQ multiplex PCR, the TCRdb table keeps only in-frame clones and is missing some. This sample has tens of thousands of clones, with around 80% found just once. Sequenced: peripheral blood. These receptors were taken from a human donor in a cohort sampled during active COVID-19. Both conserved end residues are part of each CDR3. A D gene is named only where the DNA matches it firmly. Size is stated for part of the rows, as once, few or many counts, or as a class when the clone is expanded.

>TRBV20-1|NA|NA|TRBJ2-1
CSARDSRRQFF
TGCAGTGCTAGAGACTCTAGACGGCAGTTCTTC
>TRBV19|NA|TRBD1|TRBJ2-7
CASSITGTGLYEQYF
TGTGCCAGTAGTATAACGGGGACAGGGTTATACGAGCAGTACTTC
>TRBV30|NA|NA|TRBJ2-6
CAWSVGAGANVLTF
TGTGCCTGGAGTGTCGGGGCTGGGGCCAACGTCCTGACTTTC
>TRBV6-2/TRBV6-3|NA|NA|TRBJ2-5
CASSDVRETQYF
TGTGCCAGCAGCGACGTGCGGGAGACCCAGTACTTC
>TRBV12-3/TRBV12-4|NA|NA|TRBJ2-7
CASSSTTGLEQYF
TGTGCCAGCAGTTCAACGACAGGCCTCGAGCAGTACTTC
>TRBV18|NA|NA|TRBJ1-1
CASSRAASLNTEAFF
TGTGCCAGCTCACGGGCCGCCTCCCTGAACACTGAAGCTTTCTTT
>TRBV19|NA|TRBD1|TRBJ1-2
CASSGGTALYGYTF
TGTGCCAGTAGTGGGGGGACAGCCCTCTATGGCTACACCTTC
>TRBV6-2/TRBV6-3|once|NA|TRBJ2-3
CASSYAGSSDFTDTQYF
TGTGCCAGCAGTTACGCGGGTAGCTCAGATTTCACAGATACGCAGTATTTT
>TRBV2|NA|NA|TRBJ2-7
CASSDGAGFYEQYF
TGTGCCAGCAGTGACGGGGCGGGATTCTACGAGCAGTACTTC
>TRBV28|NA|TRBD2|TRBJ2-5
CASSLWRGGETQYF
TGTGCCAGCAGTTTATGGCGGGGGGGAGAGACCCAGTACTTC
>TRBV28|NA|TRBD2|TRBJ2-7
CASSLNRRWTSGRVYEQYF
TGTGCCAGCAGTTTAAATCGCAGGTGGACTAGCGGGAGGGTCTACGAGCAGTACTTC
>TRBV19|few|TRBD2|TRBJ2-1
CASSIVVAGYNEQFF
TGTGCCAGTAGTATTGTTGTAGCGGGCTACAATGAGCAGTTCTTC
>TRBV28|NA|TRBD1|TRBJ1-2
CASSLSGGQGAGYTF
TGTGCCAGCAGTTTATCGGGGGGACAGGGAGCTGGCTACACCTTC
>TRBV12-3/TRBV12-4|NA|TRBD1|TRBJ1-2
CASSDRGDYGYTF
TGTGCCAGCAGCGACAGGGGAGACTATGGCTACACCTTC
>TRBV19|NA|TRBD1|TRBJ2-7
CASSPGQGPHEQYF
TGTGCCAGTAGTCCCGGACAGGGACCCCACGAGCAGTACTTC
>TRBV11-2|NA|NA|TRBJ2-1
CASRSQSAEQFF
TGTGCCAGCAGAAGCCAATCTGCTGAGCAGTTCTTC
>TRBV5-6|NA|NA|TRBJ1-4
CASSTVTGNEKLFF
TGTGCCAGCAGCACGGTGACAGGAAATGAAAAACTGTTTTTT
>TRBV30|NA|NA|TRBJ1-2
CAWRAKITGNYYGYTF
TGTGCCTGGAGGGCCAAAATAACAGGGAACTACTATGGCTACACCTTC
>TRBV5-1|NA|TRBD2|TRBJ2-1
CASREQTGTTYYNEQFF
TGCGCCAGCCGAGAACAAACCGGGACTACCTACTACAATGAGCAGTTCTTC
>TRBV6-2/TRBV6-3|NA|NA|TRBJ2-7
CASSYTLSSYEQYF
TGTGCCAGCAGTTATACTCTGAGCTCCTACGAGCAGTACTTC
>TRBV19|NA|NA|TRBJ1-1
CASRPQGRATEAFF
TGTGCCAGTAGGCCACAGGGTCGTGCCACTGAAGCTTTCTTT
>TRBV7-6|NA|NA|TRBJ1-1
CASSLHSYSMNTEAFF
TGTGCCAGCAGCTTGCACAGCTACAGCATGAACACTGAAGCTTTCTTT
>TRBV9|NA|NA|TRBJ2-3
CASSVGGIVPDTQYF
TGTGCCAGCAGCGTAGGCGGGATTGTCCCAGATACGCAGTATTTT
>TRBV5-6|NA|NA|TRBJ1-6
CASSSSDRINSPLHF
TGTGCCAGCAGCTCCTCCGACAGGATAAATTCACCCCTCCACTTT
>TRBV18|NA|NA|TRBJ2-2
CASSPRKTGNTGELFF
TGTGCCAGCTCCCCCCGAAAGACAGGGAACACCGGGGAGCTGTTTTTT
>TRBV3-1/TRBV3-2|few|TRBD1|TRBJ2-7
CASSQGQGGSYEQYF
TGTGCCAGCAGCCAAGGACAGGGGGGCTCCTACGAGCAGTACTTC
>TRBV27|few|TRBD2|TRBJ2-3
CASSFSSGSRNTQYF
TGTGCCAGCAGTTTCTCTAGCGGGAGTAGAAATACGCAGTATTTT
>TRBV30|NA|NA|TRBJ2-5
CAWSLGRGGLIQETQYF
TGTGCCTGGAGTCTTGGAAGAGGCGGCTTAATCCAAGAGACCCAGTACTTC
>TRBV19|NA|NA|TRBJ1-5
CASTKEGASNQPQHF
TGTGCCAGTACCAAGGAAGGGGCCAGCAATCAGCCCCAGCATTTT
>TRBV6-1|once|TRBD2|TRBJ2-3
CASSELAGGPDTQYF
TGTGCCAGCAGTGAACTAGCGGGAGGGCCGGATACGCAGTATTTT
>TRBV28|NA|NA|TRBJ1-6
CASRSIRGNSPLHF
TGTGCCAGCAGAAGTATTAGGGGAAATTCACCCCTCCACTTT
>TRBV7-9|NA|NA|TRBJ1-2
CASSLGPGGYTF
TGTGCCAGCAGCTTAGGCCCGGGTGGCTACACCTTC
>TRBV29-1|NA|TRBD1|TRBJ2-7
CSAAGTVTYEQYF
TGCAGCGCAGCCGGGACAGTCACCTACGAGCAGTACTTC
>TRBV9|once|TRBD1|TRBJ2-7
CASSPRDRSYEQYF
TGTGCCAGCAGCCCCCGGGACAGGTCCTACGAGCAGTACTTC